The clone carrying this T cell receptor beta chain occurred many times. A J-beta primer mix and a sample-barcoded 5' primer were used in a second PCR of roughly 7 to 12 cycles. TCRdb processed the 5' RACE reads anew with MiXCR; each CDR3 protein has one entry. The table includes about 930,000 distinct CDR3 sequences, 25% to 30% detected once. The data derive from a study of blood T cells in healthy people across ages. Study details: There was about one barcoded beta molecule captured by template switching per two T cells.

V trimming: 5 bases; J trimming: 4 bases; junction bases outside the gene matches: 0. The CDR3 is made up of 13 amino acids. Germline-derived CDR1 and CDR2 are SGHDT and YYEEEE. This same sample was also taken into another study, of T cells of mothers and their children. This second report adds: Samples were provided by three healthy Caucasian mothers and their six children. The effect of thymic selection on TCR recombination output is similar between related and unrelated pairs.

The sequenced sample consisted of blood. This chain links TRBV5-6 with TRBJ2-7; 13 bases fit TRBD2. This TCR was sampled from a woman aged 40 to 55 in good health. The CDR3 DNA reads as TGTGCCAGCAGGGGACTAGCGGGGTACGAGCAGTACTTC. This gives the protein CASRGLAGYEQYF.